This T cell receptor (beta chain) was identified during a study of cytomegalovirus exposure and HLA in healthy donors (dated by TCRdb to the late 2010s). For the wider study: According to a later analysis, the roughly 120 validation repertoires were produced on the same platform as the 700 or so repertoires of the first cohort. The study was designed to test whether signatures of past pathogen exposure could be identified by cataloging public T cell receptors. In addition to the first cohort of 666 subjects, a separate validation cohort of about 120 different subjects was used. To predict cytomegalovirus infection status, the study combined high-throughput TCR immunosequencing, statistical association of individual TCRs with disease status, and machine learning. On the study overall, not on this receptor specifically: The validation cohort had no HLA typing available for a later analysis, so co-occurrence within that cohort was assessed over all 120 or so repertoires. A later analysis found that TCRs clustered in the first cohort also tended to co-occur in the roughly 110 validation repertoires, with 94% of cluster scores above 0. Across donors, most TCR sequences were observed very rarely, whereas some public TCRs were present in many individuals. The study listed 150 to 200 TCR beta chains as associated with cytomegalovirus. Three of the identified cytomegalovirus-associated TCR beta chains were confirmed in vitro to be specific for cytomegalovirus antigens. It was suggested by the authors that the approach could potentially be generalized to other disease states and immunological phenotypes. In both the original and validation cohorts, the classifier was reported to diagnose cytomegalovirus status with high specificity and sensitivity.

Concerning this clone: Its antigen target is currently unknown. No much larger clone exists at a distance of one base, and base qualities are not known.

Library preparation employed the immunoSEQ multiplex PCR assay. Per the original workflow: A statistical classification framework was built for diagnosing cytomegalovirus status from the catalog of TCR beta chain sequences. The source is immuneACCESS, and TCRdb retained only in-frame sequences with V and J called. Part of the clones is not carried over; for the studies checked, unresolved V genes explain less than half of this, and the remainder is unexplained. From that table come the V and J calls and clone size; the DNA was used to work out D and trimming. The table for this sample lists about 56,000 clones; less than 96% of them were counted only once. The leading ten clones occupy 1% to 1.5% of the sample. The donors belonged to the validation cohort of about 110 subjects, which was separate from the roughly 700-subject first cohort. CDR3 length: 15 amino acids, cysteine to phenylalanine. Only CDR3 DNA is held: 45 bases, read in frame from base 1. V is pared back by 5 bases and J by 0 bases, with 13 bases lying between the germline termini. Per the germline V gene (reference sequence), LNHDA is the CDR1 and SQIVND is the CDR2.

Sequencing input: PBMCs. The clonotype comes from a woman aged 18-35 years in good health and CMV-seronegative. The sequence joins TRBV19 to TRBJ1-2, with TRBD1 perhaps the D gene, on 5 matching bases. This receptor has the CDR3 CASSPGHNANYGYTF. At the DNA level, the sequence is TGTGCCAGTAGTCCCGGACATAACGCTAACTATGGCTACACCTTC.